These T cell receptor beta chains were read from a single sample in a study of blood T cell repertoires in COVID-19. Produced via immunoSEQ multiplex PCR; TCRdb's table is partial and in-frame only. The sample gives over 95,000 clones, roughly 89% of which show up once; about 18% is in the top ten. Sequencing was done on a sample of peripheral blood. These receptors were obtained from a human donor with acute or convalescent COVID-19. The donor label of this sample is uncertain. CDR3s include the opening cysteine and the closing phenylalanine or tryptophan. D genes are given only for firm matches. Only some rows state a clone size, as once, few, many or a class for expanded clones.

TRBJ1-4,.,TRBV5-6,.,CASSLNGAEKLFF,TGTGCCAGCAGCTTGAATGGAGCGGAAAAACTGTTTTTT
TRBJ1-3,.,TRBV19,TRBD1,CASTPRSGTAFGNTIYF,TGTGCCAGTACCCCACGATCCGGGACAGCCTTCGGAAACACCATATATTTT
TRBJ1-2,.,TRBV10-2,.,CASSEMGGGANYGYTF,TGCGCCAGCAGTGAGATGGGGGGAGGCGCTAACTATGGCTACACCTTC
TRBJ2-1,.,TRBV7-3,.,CASSAHRGANEQFF,TGTGCCAGCAGCGCCCACCGGGGGGCCAATGAGCAGTTCTTC
TRBJ1-3,.,TRBV5-4,TRBD1,CASSSRGLGNTIYF,TGTGCCAGCAGTTCCAGGGGGCTTGGAAACACCATATATTTT
TRBJ1-2,.,TRBV28,.,CASRSQNYGYTF,TGTGCCAGCCGTTCCCAGAACTATGGCTACACCTTC
TRBJ2-5,.,TRBV7-3,.,CASSLRGSAQETQYF,TGTGCCAGCAGCTTACGAGGTAGCGCACAAGAGACCCAGTACTTC
TRBJ2-3,few,TRBV3-1/TRBV3-2,.,CASREYPTNTQYF,TGTGCCAGCAGAGAGTATCCTACGAATACGCAGTATTTT
TRBJ2-7,.,TRBV5-1,TRBD2,CASSFGHSGTNSYEQYF,TGCGCCAGCAGCTTCGGCCATAGCGGGACAAACTCCTACGAGCAGTACTTC
TRBJ1-2,.,TRBV28,TRBD1,CASSTPTGLYYGYTF,TGTGCCAGCAGTACACCGACAGGGTTATACTATGGCTACACCTTC
TRBJ1-5,.,TRBV24-1,.,CATSDGQGLSQPQHF,TGTGCCACCAGTGACGGGCAGGGGCTAAGCCAGCCCCAGCATTTT
TRBJ1-2,.,TRBV12-3/TRBV12-4,.,CASSLDTGRGYTF,TGTGCCAGCAGTTTAGACACAGGACGGGGCTACACCTTC
TRBJ2-3,.,TRBV19,TRBD2,CASSPLAGGADTQYF,TGTGCCAGTAGCCCTCTAGCGGGAGGGGCAGATACGCAGTATTTT
TRBJ1-1,.,TRBV27,TRBD1,CASALTGQHTEAFF,TGTGCCAGCGCGCTCACGGGACAGCACACTGAAGCTTTCTTT
TRBJ1-2,.,TRBV6-2/TRBV6-3,.,CASSYMGHPRYYGYTF,TGTGCCAGCAGTTATATGGGGCATCCCAGATACTATGGCTACACCTTC
TRBJ2-1,.,TRBV6-5,TRBD2,CASRPGTSGSGGFF,TGTGCCAGCAGACCCGGGACTAGCGGGAGCGGAGGGTTCTTC